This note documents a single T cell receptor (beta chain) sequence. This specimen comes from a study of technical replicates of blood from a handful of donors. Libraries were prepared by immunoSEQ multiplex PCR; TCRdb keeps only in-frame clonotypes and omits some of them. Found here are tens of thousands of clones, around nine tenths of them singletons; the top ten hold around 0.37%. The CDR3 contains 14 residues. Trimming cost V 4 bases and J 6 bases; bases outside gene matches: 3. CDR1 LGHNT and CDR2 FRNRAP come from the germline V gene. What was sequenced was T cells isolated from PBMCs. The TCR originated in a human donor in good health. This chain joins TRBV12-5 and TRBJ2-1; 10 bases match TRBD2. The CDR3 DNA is TGTGCTAGTGGTTCTAGCGGGAGCAGCAATGAGCAGTTCTTC. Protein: CASGSSGSSNEQFF. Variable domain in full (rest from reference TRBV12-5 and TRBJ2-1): DARVTQTPRHKVTEMGQEVTMRCQPILGHNTVFWYRQTMMQGLELLAYFRNRAPLDDSGMPKDRFSAEMPDATLATLKIQPSEPRDSAVYFCASGSSGSSNEQFFGPGTRLTVL.